This T cell receptor (beta chain) was identified during a study of a mutant IDH1 vaccine in newly diagnosed glioma. Time point described: week 5, during vaccination. Topical imiquimod was applied with each vaccine dose, which held 300 ug of mutant IDH1 20-mer peptide. Clones were read by immunoSEQ multiplex PCR, and TCRdb kept only the in-frame ones, dropping some. The sample has some 55,000 clones; around 89% are singletons. In germline, CDR1 is SGHRS, CDR2 YFSETQ. The CDR3 has 17 amino acids. J lost 6 bases, V lost 1 base, and 10 bases had no gene match. Turning to this clone: Its matching antigen is unknown.

The chain has TRBV5-1 and TRBJ2-1; 10 bases match TRBD1. The source material was PBMCs, sampled from a glioma patient whose treatment included an IDH1 peptide vaccine. This TCR came from a woman aged 40-49 years with glioma. CDR3 sequence (DNA): TGCGCCAGCAGCTTGCCTAAGACGGGGGACAGGGGCAATGAGCAGTTCTTC. This sequence encodes CASSLPKTGDRGNEQFF.